The next 32 T cell receptor beta chains were all read from a single sample in a study of T cells in localized non-small cell lung cancer. Libraries were prepared by immunoSEQ multiplex PCR; TCRdb keeps only in-frame clonotypes and omits some of them. The table has approximately 60,000 clones, approximately 87% seen once. The sequencing used peripheral blood, collected before any cancer treatment. The receptor source for this set is a woman aged 40-69 years with stage I lung adenocarcinoma.

The rearrangement joins TRBV6-5 to TRBJ1-2; possibly TRBD1 for D (6 bases). There are 14 residues in the CDR3. CDR1 is MNHEY and CDR2 is SVGAGI in the germline V gene. V was cut by 2 bases and J by 4 bases, with 11 bases left in between. The chain's CDR3 is CASSYTTGRYGYTF. The CDR3 bases are TGTGCCAGCAGTTACACTACAGGGCGCTATGGCTACACCTTC.

This clone was counted once. The chain has TRBV18 and TRBJ1-5, with D maybe TRBD1 (6 bases). Between the trimmed V and J ends, which lost 0 bases and 10 bases, there was a span of 16 bases. The CDR3 contains 15 residues. Germline V gene sequence: CDR1 KGHSH, CDR2 LQKENI. CDR3 loop: CASSPPSLAGAPQHF. The CDR3 nucleotides read TGTGCCAGCTCACCACCGAGTTTAGCGGGGGCCCCCCAGCATTTT.

The rearrangement uses TRBV28 and TRBJ2-3; no definite D call. V shed 5 bases and J shed 1 base, with 10 bases lying between them. Per germline, CDR1 MDHEN and CDR2 SYDVKM. The CDR3 is made up of 14 amino acids. This chain's CDR3 is CASSPDLRTDTQYF. The DNA of the CDR3 is TGTGCCAGCAGTCCCGACCTGCGCACAGATACGCAGTATTTT. The variable domain in full, with the rest retrieved from reference TRBV28 and TRBJ2-3, is DVKVTQSSRYLVKRTGEKVFLECVQDMDHENMFWYRQDPGLGLRLIYFSYDVKMKEKGDIPEGYSVSREKKERFSLILESASTNQTSMYLCASSPDLRTDTQYFGPGTRLTVL.

This rearrangement joins TRBV27 to TRBJ2-4; D possibly corresponds to TRBD1 (6 bases). Germline CDR1 is MNHEY and CDR2 is SMNVEV (reference sequence). Between the trimmed V and J ends, which lost 8 bases and 11 bases, there was a span of 16 bases. The CDR3 totals 12 residues. DNA of the CDR3: TGTGCCAGCCATACTCCTGAGGGGGTTCAGTACTTC. Amino acid sequence: CASHTPEGVQYF.

The chain employs TRBV11-2 and TRBJ1-2; D is ambiguous. In germline, CDR1 is SGHAT, CDR2 FQNNGV. The CDR3 spans 12 residues. Between the trimmed V and J ends, which lost 6 bases and 6 bases, there was a span of 11 bases. For the CDR3, the DNA is TGTGCCAGCAGTCATCGGGAAGATGGCTACACCTTC. This gives the protein CASSHREDGYTF.

This clone was detected once. V gene TRBV9 combines with J gene TRBJ1-2, with D unclear. Germline V gene data show CDR1 as SGDLS and CDR2 as YYNGEE. Trimming removed 4 bases from V and 5 bases from J, with 18 bases in between. This CDR3 is built from 15 residues. The CDR3 bases are TGTGCCAGCAGCCCGAGTTTCTCGATCCTTTATGGCTACACCTTC. Amino acid sequence: CASSPSFSILYGYTF.

The CDR3 DNA follows: TGTGCCAGCAGTACAGGGGGGAGCACCGGGGAGCTGTTTTTT. Translating gives CASSTGGSTGELFF. The V gene is TRBV28, the J gene TRBJ2-2, with 8 bases that match TRBD1. Germline V gene sequence: CDR1 MDHEN, CDR2 SYDVKM. Losses at the gene ends were 5 bases for V and 4 bases for J; bases not matched to a gene: 3. CDR3 length: 14 residues. Supplemented by reference TRBV28 and TRBJ2-2, the full variable domain reads DVKVTQSSRYLVKRTGEKVFLECVQDMDHENMFWYRQDPGLGLRLIYFSYDVKMKEKGDIPEGYSVSREKKERFSLILESASTNQTSMYLCASSTGGSTGELFFGEGSRLTVL.

In this sample, this clone turned up once. An end of the junction differs from the germline gene, which may be a read error. CDR3 DNA: TGTGCTAGCAGCGGCCAAGAAGGGACTGAGCAGTTCTTC. Amino acids: CASSGQEGTEQFF. The rearrangement links TRBV7-7 to TRBJ2-1; D tentatively reads TRBD1 or TRBD2 (5 bases each). The germline V gene has CDR1 SSHAT and CDR2 FNYEAQ (reference sequence). The CDR3 has 13 residues.

V gene TRBV5-1 combines with J gene TRBJ1-4, with D possibly TRBD1 on 6 matching bases. The CDR3 has 18 amino acids. Germline assignment: CDR1 SGHRS and CDR2 YFSETQ. Trimming stripped 3 bases from V and 1 base from J, with 19 bases between. DNA of the CDR3: TGCGCCAGCAGCTGGAACCTTCCTCGAGGGGGAACTAATGAAAAACTGTTTTTT. This gives the protein CASSWNLPRGGTNEKLFF.

J is TRBJ2-7 and V is TRBV9, with 9 bases fitting TRBD1. The length of the CDR3 is 16 residues. CDR1 and CDR2 (germline): SGDLS, YYNGEE. V lost 3 bases and J lost 4; bases outside the gene matches: 11. CDR3 protein: CASSDPTGGVSYEQYF. The CDR3 coding sequence is TGTGCCAGCAGCGACCCGACAGGGGGTGTATCGTACGAGCAGTACTTC.

V and J are TRBV5-1 and TRBJ1-2; 7 bases align to TRBD1. From germline, CDR1 is SGHRS and CDR2 YFSETQ. The CDR3 is made up of 17 amino acids. V trimming: 3 bases; J trimming: 4 bases; junction bases outside the gene matches: 15. The DNA for the CDR3 is TGCGCCAGCAGCTCGGGGTCCTCAGGGGGTTCTGGCTATGGCTACACCTTC. It specifies CASSSGSSGGSGYGYTF.

V is TRBV9 and J is TRBJ2-1; D may be TRBD1 or TRBD2 (5 bases each). This CDR3 spans 15 amino acids. Between the trimmed V and J ends, which lost 3 bases and 4 bases, there was a span of 14 bases. Germline values: CDR1 SGDLS, CDR2 YYNGEE. CDR3 amino acids: CASSERGELYNEQFF. The CDR3 DNA sequence: TGTGCCAGCAGCGAACGAGGGGAGTTATACAATGAGCAGTTCTTC. The full variable domain, in which reference TRBV9 and TRBJ2-1 provide the parts outside the CDR3, is DSGVTQTPKHLITATGQRVTLRCSPRSGDLSVYWYQQSLDQGLQFLIQYYNGEERAKGNILERFSAQQFPDLHSELNLSSLELGDSALYFCASSERGELYNEQFFGPGTRLTVL.

The rearrangement uses TRBV6-5 and TRBJ1-4; D is unclear. The germline CDR1 and CDR2 sequences are MNHEY and SVGAGI. This CDR3 contains 15 residues. The V and J ends lost 2 bases and 5 bases respectively, with 12 bases between them. CDR3 sequence (DNA): TGTGCCAGCAGTTACAGATCCCTCCGGAATGAAAAACTGTTTTTT. As protein: CASSYRSLRNEKLFF.

The chain uses TRBV7-8 and TRBJ2-1; D perhaps matches TRBD2 (6 bases). The CDR3 extends over 14 amino acids. The V and J ends lost 8 bases and 4 bases respectively, with 15 bases between them. From germline, CDR1 is SGHVS and CDR2 FQNEAQ. The chain's CDR3 is CASGRASEYNEQFF. The CDR3 coding sequence is TGTGCCAGCGGTCGGGCTAGCGAATACAATGAGCAGTTCTTC. Using reference TRBV7-8 and TRBJ2-1 for the parts outside the CDR3, the full variable domain is GAGVSQSPRYKVAKRGQDVALRCDPISGHVSLFWYQQALGQGPEFLTYFQNEAQLDKSGLPSDRFFAERPEGSVSTLKIQRTQQEDSAVYLCASGRASEYNEQFFGPGTRLTVL.

This chain connects TRBV14 to TRBJ1-2; D is uncertain. This CDR3 is built from 14 residues. CDR1 is SGHDN and CDR2 is FVKESK in the germline V gene. The ends were cut back, 1 base at V and 6 bases at J, with 12 bases in the middle. CDR3 in amino acids: CASSQGVKRDGYTF. The CDR3 DNA sequence: TGTGCCAGCAGCCAAGGCGTGAAAAGGGATGGCTACACCTTC.

The genes are TRBV9 and TRBJ1-1; D unresolved. Per germline, CDR1 SGDLS and CDR2 YYNGEE. V was pared by 7 bases and J by 6 bases, with 16 bases between. The CDR3 runs 13 residues. The CDR3 loop is CASAKSSAAEAFF. CDR3 sequence (DNA): TGTGCCAGCGCCAAATCATCCGCCGCTGAAGCTTTCTTT.

The V call is TRBV7-6, the J call TRBJ2-3; D gene uncertain. Germline V gene sequence: CDR1 SGHVS, CDR2 FNYEAQ. V shed 5 bases and J shed 2 bases, with 11 bases lying between them. The CDR3 has 14 amino acids. CDR3 DNA sequence: TGTGCCAGCAGCCTCCGGGTCGTCACAGATACGCAGTATTTT. Translation: CASSLRVVTDTQYF.

This chain links TRBV9 with TRBJ1-5; D ambiguous. This CDR3 comprises 14 residues. The germline V gene has CDR1 SGDLS and CDR2 YYNGEE. V lost 0 bases and J lost 7, with 11 bases in between. DNA for the CDR3: TGTGCCAGCAGCGTAGGGCAGGCACTACAGCCCCAGCATTTT. The encoded protein is CASSVGQALQPQHF.

This chain joins TRBV7-2 and TRBJ2-1; 12 bases fit TRBD2. V lost 6 bases to trimming and J lost 8 bases; unmatched junction nucleotides: 5. CDR1 SGHTA and CDR2 FQGNSA come from the germline V gene. CDR3 length: 14 amino acids. The CDR3 spells CASSRRLAGDEQFF. The CDR3 DNA reads as TGTGCCAGCAGTCGGAGACTAGCGGGAGATGAGCAGTTCTTC. The full variable domain, in which reference TRBV7-2 and TRBJ2-1 provide the parts outside the CDR3, is GAGVSQSPSNKVTEKGKDVELRCDPISGHTALYWYRQSLGQGLEFLIYFQGNSAPDKSGLPSDRFSAERTGGSVSTLTIQRTQQEDSAVYLCASSRRLAGDEQFFGPGTRLTVL.

This clone has only one observation. J is TRBJ1-2 and V is TRBV5-8, with D possibly being TRBD1 (5 bases). Germline CDR1 is SGHTS and CDR2 is YDEGEE. V was trimmed by 4 bases and J by 8 bases, leaving 18 bases between them. CDR3 length equals 14 residues. CDR3 loop: CASSPFEGAWGYTF. The CDR3 region has the DNA TGTGCCAGCAGCCCTTTCGAAGGGGCTTGGGGCTACACCTTC.

The rearrangement joins TRBV6-1 to TRBJ1-4, with 7 bases aligning to TRBD1. V lost 6 bases to trimming and J lost 6 bases; unmatched junction nucleotides: 7. Germline V gene sequence: CDR1 MNHNS, CDR2 SASEGT. CDR3 length equals 14 residues. The CDR3 bases are TGTGCCAGCAGACCCGGGACAGCCCATGAAAAACTGTTTTTT. This encodes CASRPGTAHEKLFF.

The rearrangement joins TRBV28 to TRBJ1-2; D possibly corresponds to TRBD1 (5 bases). Germline V gives CDR1 MDHEN, CDR2 SYDVKM. The V end was cut by 6 bases, the J end by 4 bases, with 9 bases between. This CDR3 has 12 amino acids. CDR3 coding DNA: TGTGCCAGCAGCCGGCAGGGCTATGGCTACACCTTC. Translating gives CASSRQGYGYTF.

The chain combines TRBV7-2 with TRBJ2-3; 7 nucleotides align to TRBD2. Germline CDR1 SGHTA, CDR2 FQGNSA. The CDR3 sequence is 14 residues long. V shed 5 bases and J 4 bases; nucleotides not matched to a gene: 6. DNA of the CDR3: TGTGCCAGCAGCGACCCGGGAGGACCAGATACGCAGTATTTT. Translated: CASSDPGGPDTQYF.

This clone came up once. V gene TRBV6-1 combines with J gene TRBJ2-7; no clear D gene. V lost 0 bases, J lost 5 bases, and 14 bases lay in between. The CDR3 is 15 amino acids. Germline V lookup: CDR1 MNHNS, CDR2 SASEGT. The CDR3 DNA follows: TGTGCCAGCAGTGAAGCGCGGCAGAAGACCAACGAGCAGTACTTC. Amino acid sequence: CASSEARQKTNEQYF.

The genes are TRBV9 and TRBJ1-2, with a weak D call TRBD1 (6 bases). V lost 3 bases to trimming and J lost 8 bases, with 14 bases between them. The germline V gene encodes CDR1 SGDLS and CDR2 YYNGEE. This CDR3 region has 13 residues. As DNA, the CDR3 is TGTGCCAGCAGCGCCGCAGGGGCGTACGGCTACACCTTC. Encoded protein: CASSAAGAYGYTF.

The chain is built from TRBV13 and TRBJ1-1; D not resolved. Germline CDR1 PRHDT, CDR2 FYEKMQ (reference sequence). CDR3 length equals 11 residues. Trimming stripped 4 bases from V and 1 base from J, with 1 base between. In DNA, the CDR3 is TGTGCCAGCAGCTCGAACACTGAAGCTTTCTTT. This gives the protein CASSSNTEAFF.

The V and J genes are TRBV5-8 and TRBJ2-2, with TRBD1 matching over 7 bases. CDR1 is SGHTS, CDR2 YDEGEE, per germline. This CDR3 contains 15 residues. V gave up 5 bases and J gave up 3 bases; unmatched junction bases: 7. CDR3 sequence reads: CASRPRGRDTGELFF. The CDR3, as DNA: TGTGCCAGCAGACCGAGGGGGCGAGACACCGGGGAGCTGTTTTTT.

This chain uses TRBV5-4 with TRBJ2-5; 8 bases align to TRBD2. CDR3 length: 17 residues. The V segment lost 0 bases and the J segment 1 base; nucleotides outside the gene matches: 8. The V gene's germline CDR1 is SGHNT and CDR2 YYREEE (reference sequence). The CDR3 sequence is CASSLAVRGGLQETQYF. DNA for the CDR3: TGTGCCAGCAGCTTGGCCGTTCGGGGGGGACTCCAAGAGACCCAGTACTTC. The full variable domain, rest sourced from reference TRBV5-4 and TRBJ2-5, is ETGVTQSPTHLIKTRGQQVTLRCSSQSGHNTVSWYQQALGQGPQFIFQYYREEENGRGNFPPRFSGLQFPNYSSELNVNALELDDSALYLCASSLAVRGGLQETQYFGPGTRLLVL.

The chain is built from TRBV27 and TRBJ1-2; no clear D gene. The germline V gene has CDR1 MNHEY and CDR2 SMNVEV (reference sequence). The V end was cut by 5 bases, the J end by 8 bases, with 15 bases between. This CDR3 is 13 amino acids long. The CDR3 region has the DNA TGTGCCAGCAGTCCTCTGGGCGGAAGCGGCTACACCTTC. It translates to CASSPLGGSGYTF.

V gene TRBV7-2 combines with J gene TRBJ1-6, with D possibly being TRBD1 (6 bases). CDR3 length: 15 amino acids. Germline V gene sequence: CDR1 SGHTA, CDR2 FQGNSA. V lost 6 bases to trimming and J lost 6 bases, with 15 bases between them. CDR3 DNA sequence: TGTGCCAGCAGAGGGGGGGGCAGGGGTAATTCACCCCTCCACTTT. Residues: CASRGGGRGNSPLHF.

This sequence joins TRBV28 and TRBJ1-2; D not resolved. Germline CDR1 reads MDHEN; CDR2 reads SYDVKM. The CDR3 length is 13 residues. With 3 bases removed from V and 1 base from J, the gap between germline ends came to 6 bases. The chain's CDR3 is CASSLGFNYGYTF. In DNA form, the CDR3 reads TGTGCCAGCAGTTTGGGCTTTAACTATGGCTACACCTTC.

The chain combines TRBV9 with TRBJ2-5; the match to TRBD1 covers 9 bases. Germline CDR1 SGDLS, CDR2 YYNGEE. The CDR3 runs 15 residues. The V segment lost 2 bases and the J segment 5 bases; nucleotides outside the gene matches: 7. CDR3 sequence (DNA): TGTGCCAGCAGCGTCAGGGACAGGGTGATGGAGACCCAGTACTTC. Its protein is CASSVRDRVMETQYF.